Below, 8 T cell receptor beta chains from the same sample are listed, as sequenced in a study of cytomegalovirus exposure and HLA in healthy donors. This PCR relied on a set of 60 Vbeta primers and 13 Jbeta primers. TCRdb's table, derived via immunoSEQ multiplex PCR, lists solely in-frame clones and lacks some. The sample lists about 190,000 clones; approximately 82% were seen once. The specimen sequenced was PBMCs. The receptor source for this set is a woman aged 18-29 years in good health and CMV-seropositive.

The V call is TRBV19, the J call TRBJ1-1; D is ambiguous. V was trimmed by 3 bases and J by 1 base, leaving 6 bases between them. Looked up from germline, CDR1 is LNHDA and CDR2 is SQIVND (reference sequence). The CDR3 loop spans 13 amino acids. CDR3 in amino acids: CASSISRNTEAFF. CDR3 in DNA: TGTGCCAGTAGTATCTCTAGGAACACTGAAGCTTTCTTT.

The rearrangement uses TRBV5-6 and TRBJ2-2, with 9 bases matching TRBD2. V lost 0 bases and J lost 7; bases outside the gene matches: 4. This CDR3 region has 15 residues. Germline CDR1 and CDR2: SGHDT and YYEEEE. The CDR3, as DNA: TGTGCCAGCAGCTTGGTTAGCGGGGGAATCGGGGAGCTGTTTTTT. Encoded protein: CASSLVSGGIGELFF. Full variable domain (rest looked up from reference TRBV5-6 and TRBJ2-2): DAGVTQSPTHLIKTRGQQVTLRCSPKSGHDTVSWYQQALGQGPQFIFQYYEEEERQRGNFPDRFSGHQFPNYSSELNVNALLLGDSALYLCASSLVSGGIGELFFGEGSRLTVL.

The chain's CDR3 is CASSFPVEAFF. CDR3 nucleotides: TGTGCCAGCAGCTTCCCGGTAGAAGCTTTCTTT. The chain joins TRBV7-9 to TRBJ1-1; no reliable D call. V was pared by 3 bases and J by 8 bases, with 7 bases between. Germline V lookup: CDR1 SEHNR, CDR2 FQNEAQ (reference sequence). The CDR3 extends over 11 amino acids.

The chain uses TRBV7-9 and TRBJ2-3; 10 bases are shared with TRBD2. The J segment lost 4 bases and the V segment lost 1 base, leaving 5 bases of the junction unmatched. Germline assignment: CDR1 SEHNR and CDR2 FQNEAQ (reference sequence). The CDR3 has 16 amino acids. The CDR3: CASSLVSSGGPDTQYF. CDR3 nucleotides: TGTGCCAGCAGCTTAGTCTCTAGCGGGGGTCCAGATACGCAGTATTTT.

CDR3 sequence: CASSSSGTGNTEAFF. CDR3 DNA: TGTGCCAGCAGCTCCTCGGGGACAGGGAACACTGAAGCTTTCTTT. The chain joins TRBV11-2 to TRBJ1-1; 8 bases match TRBD1. The CDR3 extends over 15 amino acids. V lost 4 bases and J lost 1; bases outside the gene matches: 5. Germline V lookup: CDR1 SGHAT, CDR2 FQNNGV.

The chain recombines TRBV19 with TRBJ1-6, with D possibly being TRBD1 (6 bases). From germline, CDR1 is LNHDA and CDR2 SQIVND (reference sequence). V lost 4 bases to trimming and J lost 14 bases, with 15 bases between them. The CDR3 covers 13 residues. In nucleotides, the CDR3 is TGTGCCAGTAGTAACAGGGTTTTTTCGACCCTCCACTTT. The encoded protein is CASSNRVFSTLHF.

This CDR3 is CASSLVSGGGRGNTQYF. CDR3 coding DNA: TGTGCCAGCAGCTTAGTTAGCGGGGGGGGCCGGGGTAATACGCAGTATTTT. The chain links TRBV11-2 to TRBJ2-3, with 11 bases that match TRBD2. Germline trimming cut 1 base from V and 7 bases from J; bases unmatched to any gene: 10. CDR1 is SGHAT and CDR2 is FQNNGV in the germline V gene. The CDR3 runs to 17 residues.

This chain connects TRBV30 to TRBJ1-5, with a tentative D call TRBD1 (5 bases). This CDR3 has 17 residues. Germline CDR1 reads GTSNPN; CDR2 reads SVGIG (reference sequence). V lost 0 bases and J 7 bases, leaving 22 bases between the germline ends. The CDR3 DNA reads as TGTGCCTGGAGTGTAAAAGGGGTCAACACTCCCATCCAGCCCCAGCATTTT. Residues: CAWSVKGVNTPIQPQHF.